This entry concerns a single T cell receptor (beta chain). The sample is drawn from a study of blood T cell repertoires in COVID-19. Background on the study: In each case, the material was cDNA or gDNA derived from T cells, B-cell-depleted T cells, or PBMCs.

Data came from immunoSEQ multiplex PCR; TCRdb stores just in-frame clones and leaves some out. In the table there are 200,000 or so clones, 80% to 90% of which are singletons. The CDR3 covers 15 residues. Trimming removed 2 bases at V and 5 bases at J, with 16 bases between. CDR1 and CDR2 from the germline V gene are SGHKS and YYEKEE (reference sequence). J is TRBJ2-5 and V is TRBV5-5, with a possible D match to TRBD2 (6 bases). The specimen was peripheral blood. The clonotype comes from a human donor with active or convalescent COVID-19. The donor label of this sample is uncertain. In nucleotides, the CDR3 is TGTGCCAGCAGCTTCTACGGGGGAGGTACGGAGACCCAGTACTTC. The encoded protein is CASSFYGGGTETQYF.